The 27 T cell receptor beta chains presented below share a single source sample, sequenced in a study of T-cell reconstitution after alpha-beta-depleted transplantation in children. Antigens of these TCRs are unknown. Study-level results: A year had passed since transplant, and T-cell counts and diversity by then came mostly from newly produced T cells.

During its preparation, the TCRbeta library received unique molecular identifiers. TCRdb passed the PCR reads through MiXCR, listing each CDR3 protein once. This sample has 250,000 to 300,000 distinct CDR3 sequences, with almost 8% found just once. This specimen consisted of peripheral blood, obtained 360 days after TCRalphabeta/CD19-depleted stem cell transplant. These receptors all stem from a female patient between 2 and 15 years old who had a stem cell transplant for Fanconi anemia, so the T cells may come from the graft donor.

The rearrangement uses TRBV28 and TRBJ2-7; 11 bases match TRBD1. The CDR3 extends over 16 amino acids. Unmatched junction bases numbered 11, after V lost 4 bases and J lost 6 bases. Germline CDR1 reads MDHEN; CDR2 reads SYDVKM. CDR3 DNA sequence: TGTGCCAGCAGTTCCGCGAAGAGGGGGACAGGGGGCGAGCAGTACTTC. It specifies CASSSAKRGTGGEQYF.

This clonotype was seen many times. The rearrangement links TRBV7-2 to TRBJ2-3; D unclear. V lost 0 bases to trimming and J lost 4 bases, with 5 bases between them. The CDR3 runs to 13 residues. Germline CDR1 and CDR2: SGHTA and FQGNSA. The CDR3 bases are TGTGCCAGCAGCTTAGCTCGGGCAGATACGCAGTATTTT. The encoded protein is CASSLARADTQYF.

This clonotype was observed at least ten times. The CDR3 DNA reads TGTGCCAGCAGCCGCTCGGGTAGCCCGAACACTGAAGCTTTCTTT. Its translation: CASSRSGSPNTEAFF. This sequence joins TRBV12-3 or TRBV12-4 and TRBJ1-1; no definite D call. V was trimmed by 6 bases and J by 1 base, leaving 15 bases between them. The length of the CDR3 is 15 residues.

The chain joins TRBV20-1 to TRBJ1-2; perhaps TRBD1 as D (6 bases). V was shortened by 1 base and J by 7 bases, with 19 bases between the two germline ends. CDR3 length: 15 amino acids. Germline-derived CDR1 and CDR2 are DFQATT and SNEGSKA (reference sequence). In DNA, the CDR3 is TGCAGTGCTAGAGTCGGTGACAGGCCTCTCACTGGCTACACCTTC. It yields the protein CSARVGDRPLTGYTF.

V gene TRBV4-1 combines with J gene TRBJ2-2; the match to TRBD1 covers 7 bases. Germline V gene data show CDR1 as MGHRA and CDR2 as YSYEKL. The CDR3 has 15 amino acids. Germline trimming cut 3 bases from V and 5 bases from J; bases unmatched to any gene: 6. The CDR3 nucleotides are TGCGCCAGCAGCCAGAGACAGGGATGGACCGGGGAGCTGTTTTTT. As protein: CASSQRQGWTGELFF.

This clonotype appeared a few times. The V call is TRBV19, the J call TRBJ2-6, with D possibly matching TRBD2 (6 bases). V dropped 3 bases and J dropped 0 bases, with 9 bases sitting between them. The V gene's germline CDR1 is LNHDA and CDR2 SQIVND (reference sequence). This CDR3 comprises 16 residues. The CDR3 sequence: CASSIGGSSGANVLTF. The CDR3 DNA follows: TGTGCCAGTAGTATTGGGGGGAGCTCTGGGGCCAACGTCCTGACTTTC.

This clonotype was counted at least ten times. In DNA, the CDR3 is TGTGCCAGCAGCTTCGGCTTCTCCTCCTACGAGCAGTACTTC. Residues: CASSFGFSSYEQYF. The chain uses TRBV11-2 and TRBJ2-7; no clear D gene. Germline lookup yields CDR1 SGHAT and CDR2 FQNNGV. The V end was cut by 3 bases, the J end by 0 bases, with 9 bases between. CDR3 size: 14 residues.

This clonotype was counted at least ten times. The chain combines TRBV4-1 with TRBJ2-7; D remains unclear. V dropped 1 base and J dropped 2 bases, with 12 bases sitting between them. Germline lookup yields CDR1 MGHRA and CDR2 YSYEKL. CDR3 length: 15 amino acids. CDR3: CASSQARALAYEQYF. CDR3 coding DNA: TGCGCCAGCAGCCAAGCTAGAGCCCTTGCCTACGAGCAGTACTTC.

This clonotype was observed at least ten times. The V gene is TRBV10-2, the J gene TRBJ2-7; D could derive from TRBD1 or TRBD2 (6 bases each). The germline gives CDR1 WSHSY, CDR2 SAAADI. V was cut by 7 bases and J by 7 bases, with 20 bases left in between. CDR3 length: 14 residues. CDR3 region: CASNKIGGLEEQYV. CDR3 bases: TGCGCCAGCAATAAAATCGGGGGCCTCGAAGAGCAGTACGTC.

In this sample, this clonotype turned up many times. The CDR3 DNA reads TGCGCCAGCAGCCATCAACAGGAGAACACTGAAGCTTTCTTT. It codes for CASSHQQENTEAFF. V usage is TRBV4-3 and J usage is TRBJ1-1, with D possibly being TRBD1 (5 bases). The V gene's germline CDR1 is LGHNA and CDR2 YSLEER. Trimming took 3 bases from V and 1 from J, leaving 9 bases between them. This CDR3 contains 14 residues.

This clonotype was seen ten or more times. The V gene is TRBV24-1, the J gene TRBJ2-1, with TRBD2 identical over 9 bases. The CDR3 runs to 16 residues. Germline CDR1 reads KGHDR; CDR2 reads SFDVKD. The J segment lost 4 bases and the V segment lost 3 bases, leaving 6 bases of the junction unmatched. CDR3 region: CATSDPQTSGYNEQFF. The CDR3 DNA follows: TGTGCCACCAGTGATCCACAGACTAGCGGATACAATGAGCAGTTCTTC.

This clonotype appeared many times. The J gene is TRBJ1-1, the V gene TRBV5-1; D perhaps matches TRBD1 (6 bases). This CDR3 is built from 16 residues. Germline V gene lookup returns CDR1 SGHRS and CDR2 YFSETQ. V gave up 2 bases and J gave up 1 base, with 15 bases separating them. The CDR3, as DNA: TGCGCCAGCAGCTTTGGGGGACATCGGGGGAACACTGAAGCTTTCTTT. Encoded protein: CASSFGGHRGNTEAFF.

This clonotype was counted ten times or more. The CDR3: CASSESWYEQYF. In DNA form, the CDR3 reads TGTGCCAGCAGTGAGTCGTGGTACGAGCAGTACTTC. This rearrangement joins TRBV6-1 to TRBJ2-7; no firm D call. Germline V gene sequence: CDR1 MNHNS, CDR2 SASEGT. This CDR3 spans 12 amino acids. Deletions cut 3 bases from V and 4 bases from J, with 7 bases between.

The table lists this clonotype with many counts. The chain is built from TRBV6-5 and TRBJ1-6, with D maybe TRBD1 (5 bases). CDR3 length: 16 residues. V shed 0 bases and J shed 7 bases, with 13 bases lying between them. From germline, CDR1 is MNHEY and CDR2 SVGAGI. The DNA for the CDR3 is TGTGCCAGCAGTTACTCGCCAGGGCCAGTAAATTCACCCCTCCACTTT. It specifies CASSYSPGPVNSPLHF.

The sample holds a few counts of this clonotype. V is TRBV14 and J is TRBJ2-1, with D maybe TRBD2 (5 bases). Trimming left V 4 bases short and J 5 bases short, with 12 bases between. This CDR3 spans 14 amino acids. Germline lookup yields CDR1 SGHDN and CDR2 FVKESK. Here the CDR3 reads CASSPQGGHNEQFF. Written as DNA, the CDR3 is TGTGCCAGCAGCCCCCAAGGAGGCCACAATGAGCAGTTCTTC. The full variable domain, in which reference TRBV14 and TRBJ2-1 provide the parts outside the CDR3, is EAGVTQFPSHSVIEKGQTVTLRCDPISGHDNLYWYRRVMGKEIKFLLHFVKESKQDESGMPNNRFLAERTGGTYSTLKVQPAELEDSGVYFCASSPQGGHNEQFFGPGTRLTVL.

This rearrangement joins TRBV20-1 to TRBJ1-6, with a tentative D call TRBD1 (5 bases). V lost 0 bases and J 5 bases, leaving 11 bases between the germline ends. This CDR3 comprises 15 residues. CDR1 is DFQATT, CDR2 SNEGSKA, per germline (reference sequence). The CDR3 DNA reads as TGCAGTGCTAGAGATCTGACAGCTCATAATTCACCCCTCCACTTT. Its protein is CSARDLTAHNSPLHF.

CDR3 in amino acids: CASSYSILGHEQYF. In DNA, the CDR3 is TGTGCCAGCAGTTACTCGATTCTGGGGCACGAGCAGTACTTC. This chain uses TRBV6-5 with TRBJ2-7; D might be TRBD1 (5 bases). Looked up from germline, CDR1 is MNHEY and CDR2 is SVGAGI. Trimming took 0 bases from V and 5 from J, leaving 11 bases between them. This CDR3 comprises 14 residues.

This clonotype showed up many times. CDR3 in amino acids: CASSESHGSGYGYTF. CDR3 coding DNA: TGTGCCAGCAGTGAAAGTCATGGCTCGGGCTATGGCTACACCTTC. V and J are TRBV2 and TRBJ1-2, with D hard to call. With 2 bases removed from V and 4 bases from J, the gap between germline ends came to 14 bases. The CDR3 has 15 residues. The V gene's germline CDR1 is SNHLY and CDR2 FYNNEI.

This clonotype occurred a few times. The chain joins TRBV28 to TRBJ2-7; 7 nucleotides align to TRBD2. From germline, CDR1 is MDHEN and CDR2 SYDVKM. The CDR3 runs to 14 residues. Losses at the gene ends were 11 bases for V and 4 bases for J; bases not matched to a gene: 14. CDR3 in DNA: TGTGCCCACCGGAAGCGGGATCGTTTATACGAGCAGTACTTC. As protein: CAHRKRDRLYEQYF. The whole variable domain, remainder taken from reference TRBV28 and TRBJ2-7, is DVKVTQSSRYLVKRTGEKVFLECVQDMDHENMFWYRQDPGLGLRLIYFSYDVKMKEKGDIPEGYSVSREKKERFSLILESASTNQTSMYLCAHRKRDRLYEQYFGPGTRLTVT.

This clonotype was recorded many times. The chain recombines TRBV20-1 with TRBJ1-1, with 8 nucleotides matching TRBD1. The CDR3 contains 14 residues. The germline gives CDR1 DFQATT, CDR2 SNEGSKA (reference sequence). In DNA form, the CDR3 reads TGCAGGCCCGACAGGGGCAGTTTAGACACTGAAGCTTTCTTT. This codes for CRPDRGSLDTEAFF.

This clonotype appeared many times. CDR3 sequence: CSTNTLHF. CDR3 sequence (DNA): TGCAGTACAAACACCCTCCACTTT. The chain employs TRBV20-1 and TRBJ1-6; D not resolved. V lost 8 bases and J lost 14, with 7 bases in between. This CDR3 comprises 8 residues. Germline CDR1 DFQATT, CDR2 SNEGSKA (reference sequence).

Note on this clonotype: A clone one base away is much larger, so this may be a read error. The J gene is TRBJ2-7, the V gene TRBV11-2; no clear D gene. This CDR3 has 13 amino acids. Germline V CDR1 and CDR2: SGHAT, FQNNGV. V lost 1 base and J 5 bases, leaving 9 bases between the germline ends. CDR3 in DNA: TGTGCCAGCAGCTTAGGAACTGCCCACGAGCAGTACTTC. Amino acid sequence: CASSLGTAHEQYF.

There are many counts of this clonotype. The rearrangement joins TRBV12-3 or TRBV12-4 to TRBJ1-6; D is uncertain. V was cut by 2 bases and J by 6 bases, with 11 bases left in between. The CDR3 has 15 amino acids. Here the CDR3 reads CASSLNSGGNSPLHF. The CDR3 DNA follows: TGTGCCAGCAGTTTAAATAGCGGAGGTAATTCACCCCTCCACTTT.

In this sample, this clonotype turned up many times. This chain uses TRBV2 with TRBJ1-1; D is undetermined. Trimming stripped 7 bases from V and 1 base from J, with 7 bases between. The CDR3 consists of 12 residues. Germline assignment: CDR1 SNHLY and CDR2 FYNNEI. The CDR3 sequence is CASTAGNTEAFF. DNA for the CDR3: TGTGCCAGCACGGCAGGGAACACTGAAGCTTTCTTT.

At least ten counts were recorded for this clonotype. This sequence joins TRBV6-5 and TRBJ2-2; D is possibly TRBD1 or TRBD2 (5 bases each). Germline V gives CDR1 MNHEY, CDR2 SVGAGI. Trimming took off 6 bases at V and 6 bases at J, with 8 bases between the two ends. CDR3 length: 12 amino acids. The CDR3 DNA follows: TGTGCCAGCAGAAGGGGACCCGGGGAGCTGTTTTTT. This codes for CASRRGPGELFF.

This clonotype appeared many times. The chain couples TRBV29-1 to TRBJ2-3, with D maybe TRBD1 (6 bases). Germline CDR1 and CDR2: SQVTM and ANQGSEA. This CDR3 is built from 13 residues. V shed 7 bases and J shed 2 bases, with 13 bases lying between them. CDR3 sequence (DNA): TGCAGCGCCAGGACAGCCTTCACAGATACGCAGTATTTT. Residues: CSARTAFTDTQYF.

This clonotype appeared a few times. The V call is TRBV20-1, the J call TRBJ1-5; 8 bases agree with TRBD1. Germline CDR1 and CDR2: DFQATT and SNEGSKA (reference sequence). The CDR3 sequence is 16 residues long. Germline trimming cut 2 bases from V and 3 bases from J; bases unmatched to any gene: 9. CDR3 protein: CSARLWTGSVNQPQHF. CDR3 nucleotide sequence: TGCAGTGCTAGATTGTGGACAGGGAGTGTCAATCAGCCCCAGCATTTT.